This T cell receptor (beta chain) was identified in a study of cytomegalovirus exposure and HLA in healthy donors (dated by TCRdb to the late 2010s). Regarding the study in general: According to a later analysis, one platform produced both the approximately 110 validation repertoires and the roughly 650 repertoires of the first cohort. The study was designed to test whether signatures of past pathogen exposure could be identified by cataloging public T cell receptors. Besides the first cohort of approximately 670 subjects, a separate validation cohort made up of 120 different subjects was used. To predict cytomegalovirus infection status, the study brought together high-throughput TCR immunosequencing, statistical association of individual TCRs with disease status, and machine learning. Broader findings and caveats from the paper: The validation cohort had no HLA typing available for a later analysis, so co-occurrence within that cohort was assessed over all 130 or so repertoires. In vitro tests confirmed that a few of the cytomegalovirus-associated TCR beta chains recognize cytomegalovirus antigens. It was suggested by the authors that the approach could potentially be generalized to other disease states and immunological phenotypes. Across donors, most TCR sequences were observed very rarely, whereas some public TCRs were present in many individuals. In a later analysis, TCRs clustered in the first cohort were found to also tend to co-occur in the roughly 130 validation repertoires, with approximately 95% of cluster scores above 0. Cytomegalovirus status was reported to be diagnosed by the classifier with high specificity and sensitivity in both the original and validation cohorts. The study listed around 160 TCR beta chains as associated with cytomegalovirus.

As to this clone: The specificity of this receptor is unknown. There are no base qualities to consult, and no much larger clone falls within one base.

Taken from cysteine to phenylalanine, the CDR3 has 14 residues. CDR3 DNA only is kept here, 42 bases in frame from base 1. Germline trimming amounts to 3 bases on V and 3 bases on J, with 5 as the count of junction bases outside the gene matches. CDR1 SGHTA and CDR2 FQGNSA were looked up in the germline V gene. Separate from the roughly 630-subject first cohort, the validation cohort of around 130 subjects was the group to which the donors belonged. Library method: the immunoSEQ multiplex PCR assay. As for the original processing: To diagnose cytomegalovirus status from the catalog of TCR beta chain sequences, a statistical classification framework was built. Drawn from immuneACCESS, this table holds only the in-frame rearrangements with V and J called that TCRdb kept. Clones are partly lost; checked studies trace under half to an unresolved V gene and leave the rest unexplained. V and J calls plus clone size are reproduced from that table; the DNA served to infer D and trimming. The sample contains 150,000 to 200,000 clones, about 88% of them found a single time. The ten largest clones capture 2% to 2.5% of the sample.

This chain is built from TRBV7-2 and TRBJ2-7; 7 central bases correspond to TRBD1. The sequenced material came from PBMCs. The sequence came from a woman between 18 and 29 years old in good health and CMV-seronegative. CDR3 protein: CASSFGTALYEQYF. The bases are TGTGCCAGCAGCTTCGGGACAGCGCTCTACGAGCAGTACTTC. With the rest looked up from the reference TRBV7-2 and TRBJ2-7 genes rather than sequenced, the full variable domain is GAGVSQSPSNKVTEKGKDVELRCDPISGHTALYWYRQSLGQGLEFLIYFQGNSAPDKSGLPSDRFSAERTGGSVSTLTIQRTQQEDSAVYLCASSFGTALYEQYFGPGTRLTVT.